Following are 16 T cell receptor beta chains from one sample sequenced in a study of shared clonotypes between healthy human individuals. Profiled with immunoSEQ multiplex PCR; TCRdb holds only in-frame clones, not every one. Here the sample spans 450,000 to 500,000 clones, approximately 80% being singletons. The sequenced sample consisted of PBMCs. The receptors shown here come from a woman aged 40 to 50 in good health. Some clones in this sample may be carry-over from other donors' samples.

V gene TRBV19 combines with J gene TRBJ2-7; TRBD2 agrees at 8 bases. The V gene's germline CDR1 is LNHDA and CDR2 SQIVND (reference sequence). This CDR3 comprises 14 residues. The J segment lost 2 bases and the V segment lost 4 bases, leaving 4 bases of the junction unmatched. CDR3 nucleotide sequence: TGTGCCAGTAGTACCCTTAGCGGGACCTACGAGCAGTACTTC. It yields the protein CASSTLSGTYEQYF.

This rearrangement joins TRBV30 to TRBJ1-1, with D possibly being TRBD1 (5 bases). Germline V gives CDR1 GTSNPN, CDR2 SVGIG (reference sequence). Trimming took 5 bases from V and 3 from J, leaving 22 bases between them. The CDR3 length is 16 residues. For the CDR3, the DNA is TGTGCCTGGGAAAACGACCAGGGTGAGGCTTACACTGAAGCTTTCTTT. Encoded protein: CAWENDQGEAYTEAFF.

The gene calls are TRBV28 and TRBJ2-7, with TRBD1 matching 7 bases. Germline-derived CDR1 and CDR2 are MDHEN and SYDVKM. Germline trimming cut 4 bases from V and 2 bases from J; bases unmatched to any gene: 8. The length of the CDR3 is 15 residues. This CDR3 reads CASSSPGTVTYEQYF. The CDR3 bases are TGTGCCAGCAGTTCTCCCGGGACAGTTACCTACGAGCAGTACTTC.

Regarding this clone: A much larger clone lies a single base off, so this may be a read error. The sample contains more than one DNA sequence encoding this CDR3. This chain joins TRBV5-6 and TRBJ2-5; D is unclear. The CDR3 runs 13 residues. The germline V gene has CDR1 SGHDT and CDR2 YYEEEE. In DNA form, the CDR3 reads TGCGCCAGCAGCCAGCCTAGTCTAGAGACCCAGTACTTC. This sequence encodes CASSQPSLETQYF.

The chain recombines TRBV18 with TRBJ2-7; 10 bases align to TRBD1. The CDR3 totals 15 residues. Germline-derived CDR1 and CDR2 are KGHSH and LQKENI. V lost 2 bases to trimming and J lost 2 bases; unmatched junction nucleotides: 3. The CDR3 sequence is CASSPRGQGPYEQYF. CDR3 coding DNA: TGTGCCAGCTCACCAAGGGGACAGGGGCCCTACGAGCAGTACTTC. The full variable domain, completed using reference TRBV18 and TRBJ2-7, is NAGVMQNPRHLVRRRGQEARLRCSPMKGHSHVYWYRQLPEEGLKFMVYLQKENIIDESGMPKERFSAEFPKEGPSILRIQQVVRGDSAAYFCASSPRGQGPYEQYFGPGTRLTVT.

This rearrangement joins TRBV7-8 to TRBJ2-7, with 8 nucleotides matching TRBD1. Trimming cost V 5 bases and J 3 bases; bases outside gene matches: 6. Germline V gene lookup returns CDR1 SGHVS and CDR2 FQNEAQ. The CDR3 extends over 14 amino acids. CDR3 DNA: TGTGCCAGCAGCCAAAGACAGGGGAACTACGAGCAGTACTTC. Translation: CASSQRQGNYEQYF.

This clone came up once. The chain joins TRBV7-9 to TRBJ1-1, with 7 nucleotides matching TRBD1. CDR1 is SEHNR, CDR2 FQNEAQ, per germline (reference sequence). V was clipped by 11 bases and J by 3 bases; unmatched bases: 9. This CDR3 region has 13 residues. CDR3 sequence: CAVHRGEDTEAFF. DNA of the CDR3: TGTGCCGTGCACAGGGGAGAGGACACTGAAGCTTTCTTT.

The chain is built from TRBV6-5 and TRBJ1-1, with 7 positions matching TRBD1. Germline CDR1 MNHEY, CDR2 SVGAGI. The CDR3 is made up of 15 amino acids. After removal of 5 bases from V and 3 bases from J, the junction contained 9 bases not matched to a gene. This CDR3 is CASSRQGGWDTEAFF. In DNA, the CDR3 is TGTGCCAGCAGTCGCCAGGGGGGGTGGGACACTGAAGCTTTCTTT.

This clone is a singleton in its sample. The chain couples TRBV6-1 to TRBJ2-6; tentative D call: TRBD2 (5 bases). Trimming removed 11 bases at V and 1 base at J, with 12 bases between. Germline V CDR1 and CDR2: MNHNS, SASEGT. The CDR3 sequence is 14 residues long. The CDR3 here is CAANGVSGANVLTF. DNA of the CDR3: TGTGCCGCTAACGGGGTATCTGGGGCCAACGTCCTGACTTTC.

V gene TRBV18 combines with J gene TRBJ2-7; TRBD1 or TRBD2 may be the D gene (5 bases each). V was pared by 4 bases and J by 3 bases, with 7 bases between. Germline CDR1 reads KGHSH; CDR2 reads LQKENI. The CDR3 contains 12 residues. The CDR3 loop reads CASSRGFYEQYF. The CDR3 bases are TGTGCCAGCTCACGGGGGTTCTACGAGCAGTACTTC.

The CDR3 here is CASSEKRAYNEQFF. The CDR3 region has the DNA TGCGCCAGCAGTGAGAAGCGGGCCTACAATGAGCAGTTCTTC. The chain links TRBV10-2 to TRBJ2-1; a possible D gene is TRBD2 (6 bases). This CDR3 has 14 amino acids. V lost 2 bases, J lost 2 bases, and 7 bases lay in between. Germline CDR1 is WSHSY and CDR2 is SAAADI.

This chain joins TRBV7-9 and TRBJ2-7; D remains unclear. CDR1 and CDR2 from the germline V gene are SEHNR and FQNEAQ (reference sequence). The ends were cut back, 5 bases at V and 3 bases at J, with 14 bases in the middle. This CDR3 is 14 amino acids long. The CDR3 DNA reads TGTGCCAGCAGCACGTGGACCGAATTCTACGAGCAGTACTTC. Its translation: CASSTWTEFYEQYF.

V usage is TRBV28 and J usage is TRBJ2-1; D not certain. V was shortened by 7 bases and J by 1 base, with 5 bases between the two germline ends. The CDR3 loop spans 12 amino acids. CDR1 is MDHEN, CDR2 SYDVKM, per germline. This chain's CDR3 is CASTNSYNEQFF. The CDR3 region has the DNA TGTGCCAGCACCAATTCCTACAATGAGCAGTTCTTC. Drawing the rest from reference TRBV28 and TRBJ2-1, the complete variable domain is DVKVTQSSRYLVKRTGEKVFLECVQDMDHENMFWYRQDPGLGLRLIYFSYDVKMKEKGDIPEGYSVSREKKERFSLILESASTNQTSMYLCASTNSYNEQFFGPGTRLTVL.

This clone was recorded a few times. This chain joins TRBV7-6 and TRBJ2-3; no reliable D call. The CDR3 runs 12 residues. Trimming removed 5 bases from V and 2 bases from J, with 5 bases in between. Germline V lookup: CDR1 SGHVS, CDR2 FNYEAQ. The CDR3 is CASSLDTDTQYF. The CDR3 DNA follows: TGTGCCAGCAGCCTCGACACAGATACGCAGTATTTT. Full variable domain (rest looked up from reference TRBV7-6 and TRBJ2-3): GAGVSQSPRYKVTKRGQDVALRCDPISGHVSLYWYRQALGQGPEFLTYFNYEAQQDKSGLPNDRFSAERPEGSISTLTIQRTEQRDSAMYRCASSLDTDTQYFGPGTRLTVL.

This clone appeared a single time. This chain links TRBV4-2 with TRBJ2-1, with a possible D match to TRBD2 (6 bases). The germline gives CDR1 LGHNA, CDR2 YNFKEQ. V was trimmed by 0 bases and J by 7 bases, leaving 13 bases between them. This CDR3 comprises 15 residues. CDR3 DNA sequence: TGTGCCAGCAGCCAAGAGGCGGGAATTGATAATGAGCAGTTCTTC. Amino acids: CASSQEAGIDNEQFF.

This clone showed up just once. DNA for the CDR3: TGTGCCAGCAGCCTAGACAGGCGGAGCTCCTACGAGCAGTACTTC. This encodes CASSLDRRSSYEQYF. The V and J genes are TRBV5-4 and TRBJ2-7; D possibly corresponds to TRBD1 (6 bases). This CDR3 has 15 residues. From germline, CDR1 is SGHNT and CDR2 YYREEE (reference sequence). The V end lost 4 bases, the J end lost 0 bases, and 14 bases lay between the germline ends.